This T cell receptor (beta chain) came from a study of T cell responses to AZD1222 COVID-19 vaccine. The count of this clone is one. Generated by immunoSEQ multiplex PCR, the TCRdb table keeps only in-frame clones and is missing some. The sample carries about 180,000 clones, 70% to 90% recorded once. The CDR3 has 12 amino acids. V was clipped by 1 base and J by 6 bases, with 6 bases between them. Germline values: CDR1 SGHTA, CDR2 FQGNSA. The clonotype was recovered from an adult in good health. V gene TRBV7-2 combines with J gene TRBJ1-2; D ambiguous. The specimen comprised peripheral blood, sampled on day 0 of AZD1222 vaccination. The CDR3 DNA is TGTGCCAGCAGCTTAGATGCGAATGGCTACACCTTC. Translation: CASSLDANGYTF.